Included here is one T cell receptor beta chain sequence, with context. With 6 bases removed from V and 0 bases from J, the gap between germline ends came to 15 bases. The CDR3 has 17 amino acids. Germline V gives CDR1 MNHEY, CDR2 SVGEGT. This sample was taken from a study of Graves' ophthalmopathy and Graves' hyperthyroidism. Amplification of TCR beta CDR3 regions used RNA transcripts. Second-round multiplex PCR followed a first-round RT-PCR using HTBI primers. Via MiXCR, TCRdb re-called the multiplex PCR reads, giving one row per CDR3 protein. The sample has hundreds of thousands of distinct CDR3 sequences; around 21% are singletons.

The TCR was taken from a woman aged 18 to 35 with stable Graves' hyperthyroidism. This chain joins TRBV6-2 or TRBV6-3 and TRBJ1-6; D call uncertain. The sequenced material came from peripheral blood. CDR3 loop: CASSQQFQSSYNSPLHF. In DNA, the CDR3 is TGTGCCAGCAGCCAACAGTTTCAGAGCTCCTATAATTCACCCCTCCACTTT.